This entry features one T cell receptor (beta chain) sequence. Scientists amplified the TCR beta CDR3 regions from RNA transcripts. An initial RT-PCR round employing HTBI primers preceded a second-round multiplex PCR. Via MiXCR, TCRdb re-called the multiplex PCR reads, giving one row per CDR3 protein. The table includes 650,000 to 900,000 distinct CDR3 sequences, 40% detected once. It was on clinical symptoms, serum thyroxine, TRAb, thyroid ultrasound and orbital computed tomography that diagnosis relied. The starting material, approximately 10 ml of fresh peripheral blood, provided the PBMCs. The sample belongs to a study of Graves' ophthalmopathy and Graves' hyperthyroidism. The CDR3 is 15 amino acids. The J segment lost 0 bases and the V segment lost 6 bases, leaving 7 bases of the junction unmatched. The germline gives CDR1 SNHLY, CDR2 FYNNEI.

The specimen sequenced was peripheral blood. The receptor's source is an adult man with Graves' ophthalmopathy. The chain employs TRBV2 and TRBJ1-2; 7 bases map to TRBD1. CDR3 in amino acids: CASSQGTAPNYGYTF. DNA of the CDR3: TGTGCCAGCAGCCAAGGGACAGCTCCTAACTATGGCTACACCTTC.